Listed below are T cell receptor beta chains from one sample, sequenced in a study of cytomegalovirus exposure and HLA in healthy donors. Here immunoSEQ multiplex PCR was the method, and the copy in TCRdb shows in-frame clones only, minus some. The repertoire holds 140,000 or so clones, with about 79% as singletons. Sequences were obtained from PBMCs. The receptors come from a woman aged 25 to 45 in good health and CMV-seronegative. The CDR3 runs from the conserved cysteine through the conserved F or W. The D gene is left open where the match is weak. Clone size is shown for a subset of rows, as once, few, many or a class of expanded clone.

D gene	V gene	J gene	clone size	CDR3 DNA	CDR3 protein
.	TRBV6-1	TRBJ1-4	.	TGTGCCAGCAGTGAAGTAGGGGATGAAAAACTGTTTTTT	CASSEVGDEKLFF
TRBD1	TRBV29-1	TRBJ1-2	few	TGCAGCGTGCTCTCCGACAGGGTGGGTGGCTACACCTTC	CSVLSDRVGGYTF
.	TRBV4-2	TRBJ2-1	.	TGTGCCAGCAGCCGGGAGCATGAGCAGTTCTTC	CASSREHEQFF
TRBD1	TRBV28	TRBJ1-2	.	TGTGCCAGCAGGGACAGGGGCTATGGCTACACCTTC	CASRDRGYGYTF
.	TRBV10-1	TRBJ1-5	.	TGCGCCAGCAGTGAGCCAGGCAGGGGTGAAGGTCAGCCCCAGCATTTT	CASSEPGRGEGQPQHF
.	TRBV5-1	TRBJ1-1	.	TGCGCCAGCACAGGGAGGTACTCTGAAGCTTTCTTT	CASTGRYSEAFF
.	TRBV11-3	TRBJ2-3	.	TGTGCCAGCAGCTTATACTACACAGATACGCAGTATTTT	CASSLYYTDTQYF
.	TRBV4-2	TRBJ1-1	few	TGTGCCAGCAGCCAAGATGAAATGGGGCAGGGAGGTACTGAAGCTTTCTTT	CASSQDEMGQGGTEAFF
.	TRBV6-5	TRBJ1-1	.	TGTGCCAGCAGCGCTTCGGGGACTGAAGCTTTCTTT	CASSASGTEAFF
.	TRBV18	TRBJ1-1	.	TGTGCCAGCTCACCACCCTTCCGGGGGGCTGAAGCTTTCTTT	CASSPPFRGAEAFF
.	TRBV29-1	TRBJ2-5	.	TGCAGCGTTGAGCTAGTCCGAGAGACCCAGTACTTC	CSVELVRETQYF
TRBD1	TRBV5-4	TRBJ2-1	.	TGTGCCAGCAGCTTGGACAGGGGGACCTACAATGAGCAGTTCTTC	CASSLDRGTYNEQFF
.	TRBV21-1	TRBJ2-3	.	TGTGCCAGCAGCACACAGGGGTATTCTAGCACAGATACGCAGTATTTT	CASSTQGYSSTDTQYF
.	TRBV5-1	TRBJ1-1	.	TGCGCCAGCAGCTTGAGGGCAGACCAGGCTCCAGGGGCTTTCTTT	CASSLRADQAPGAFF
TRBD1	TRBV7-3	TRBJ1-2	.	TGTGCCAGCAGCTTAACGGGAGGACAGGGGGTTGGCTACACCTTC	CASSLTGGQGVGYTF
.	TRBV6-1	TRBJ1-1	.	TGTGCCAGCAGTGGGAGACTTATCAACACTGAAGCTTTCTTT	CASSGRLINTEAFF
TRBD1	TRBV9	TRBJ2-1	.	TGTGCCAGCAGCCCCTGGGACAGCAGCAATGAGCAGTTCTTC	CASSPWDSSNEQFF
.	TRBV2	TRBJ1-4	.	TGTGCCAGCAGTGAGGGGACAACAACTAATGAAAAACTGTTTTTT	CASSEGTTTNEKLFF
.	TRBV7-8	TRBJ2-5	.	TGTGCCAGCAGCCTCGGGGGACCGCCGCAAGAGACCCAGTACTTC	CASSLGGPPQETQYF
.	TRBV9	TRBJ2-7	.	TGTGCCAGCAGCGTAGGGCCAGAATCCTACGAGCAGTACTTC	CASSVGPESYEQYF
TRBD1	TRBV30	TRBJ1-2	.	TGTGCCTTCCAAGAGGGACAGGGGGCCGATGGCTACACCTTC	CAFQEGQGADGYTF
.	TRBV29-1	TRBJ2-5	.	TGCAGCGTTGCCGCGGCAGGGGCAGAGACCCAGTACTTC	CSVAAAGAETQYF
TRBD1	TRBV5-6	TRBJ2-7	.	TGTGCCAGCAGTAAGGACAGGGGGCATAACTCCTACGAGCAGTACTTC	CASSKDRGHNSYEQYF